A selection of T cell receptor beta chains follows, all from one sample in a study of blood T cell repertoires in COVID-19. TCRdb's table, derived via immunoSEQ multiplex PCR, lists solely in-frame clones and lacks some. The sample carries a few hundred thousand clones, 85% to 90% recorded once. Specimen: PBMCs or T cells enriched from blood (not recorded which). Source of these receptors: a man under 40 who had recovered from COVID-19. CDR3s include the opening cysteine and the closing phenylalanine or tryptophan. D genes are given only for firm matches. Clone size appears in some rows only: once, few, many, or a class for an expanded clone.

size: .; D: TRBD2; V: TRBV29-1; J: TRBJ2-1; DNA: TGCAGCGGGGGACTAGAGGTTTACAATGAGCAGTTCTTC; CDR3: CSGGLEVYNEQFF
size: .; D: .; V: TRBV7-8; J: TRBJ1-1; DNA: TGTGCCAGCAGCGCCCTAGGGGTCCGCCCGTGGACTGAAGCTTTCTTT; CDR3: CASSALGVRPWTEAFF
size: .; D: .; V: TRBV14; J: TRBJ1-6; DNA: TGTGCCAGCAGCCAAGCCCGGGCAGGGCTGGGTTCACCCCTCCACTTT; CDR3: CASSQARAGLGSPLHF
size: .; D: .; V: TRBV6-5; J: TRBJ1-2; DNA: TGTGCCAGCAGTTATGGAGGTTATGGCTACACCTTC; CDR3: CASSYGGYGYTF
size: .; D: .; V: TRBV13; J: TRBJ1-1; DNA: TGTGCCAGCAGCCCTAGTGAAGGAACTGAAGCTTTCTTT; CDR3: CASSPSEGTEAFF
size: once; D: .; V: TRBV18; J: TRBJ2-5; DNA: TGTGCCAGCTCACTACTTACAGGAGGGCAAGAGACCCAGTACTTC; CDR3: CASSLLTGGQETQYF
size: .; D: TRBD2; V: TRBV28; J: TRBJ2-4; DNA: TGTGCCAGCAGTTTGGCTAGCAGCGGGGGGGTAGCCAAAAACATTCAGTACTTC; CDR3: CASSLASSGGVAKNIQYF
size: .; D: .; V: TRBV3-1/TRBV3-2; J: TRBJ1-1; DNA: TGTGCCAGCAGCCAAAGGGGGTATGGCACTGAAGCTTTCTTT; CDR3: CASSQRGYGTEAFF
size: few; D: .; V: TRBV20-1; J: TRBJ1-5; DNA: TGCAGTGCTAGTCGTGGCAATCAGCCCCAGCATTTT; CDR3: CSASRGNQPQHF
size: .; D: .; V: TRBV28; J: TRBJ1-4; DNA: TGTGCCAGCAGTCCGCCGGGAGGGGAAAAACTGTTTTTT; CDR3: CASSPPGGEKLFF
size: .; D: TRBD1; V: TRBV28; J: TRBJ1-2; DNA: TGTGCCATCGAAACCGGGACAGACTATGGCTACACCTTC; CDR3: CAIETGTDYGYTF
size: once; D: .; V: TRBV5-1; J: TRBJ2-3; DNA: TGCGCCAGCAGCTTGGCCGTAAGGATAGATAGCGGAACAGATACGCAGTATTTT; CDR3: CASSLAVRIDSGTDTQYF
size: once; D: TRBD2; V: TRBV5-1; J: TRBJ2-1; DNA: TGCGCCAGCACCCTTGGGGGGACTAGCGGGATTAATGAGCAGTTCTTC; CDR3: CASTLGGTSGINEQFF
size: .; D: TRBD1; V: TRBV28; J: TRBJ2-7; DNA: TGTGCCATCATAACCGGGACAGGGGTCAACTACGAGCAGTACTTC; CDR3: CAIITGTGVNYEQYF
size: once; D: TRBD1; V: TRBV7-9; J: TRBJ1-1; DNA: TGTGCCAGCGCGTTAGGGGGCGCGGACACTGAAGCTTTCTTT; CDR3: CASALGGADTEAFF
size: .; D: .; V: TRBV28; J: TRBJ1-2; DNA: TGTGCCAGCAGACGGGGGGGAGAGGGCTATGGCTACACCTTC; CDR3: CASRRGGEGYGYTF
size: .; D: .; V: TRBV10-1; J: TRBJ2-7; DNA: TGCGCCAGCAGTGAGGCGGGGACGTTGACCTACGAGCAGTACTTC; CDR3: CASSEAGTLTYEQYF
size: .; D: .; V: TRBV18; J: TRBJ1-1; DNA: TGTGCCAGCTCACCTCCCTCAGGGTCCGCTGAAGCTTTCTTT; CDR3: CASSPPSGSAEAFF
size: .; D: .; V: TRBV3-1/TRBV3-2; J: TRBJ1-1; DNA: TGTGCCAGCAGCCGCGGGAACACTGAAGCTTTCTTT; CDR3: CASSRGNTEAFF
size: .; D: .; V: TRBV5-1; J: TRBJ1-2; DNA: TGCCCCCGCAGCTTGGCGGGGGCGGGGGCGTATACCTTC; CDR3: CPRSLAGAGAYTF
size: .; D: TRBD2; V: TRBV29-1; J: TRBJ2-1; DNA: TGCAGCGTTGAAGGTCTAGCGGGGGAGAACCAATACAATGAGCAGTTCTTC; CDR3: CSVEGLAGENQYNEQFF
size: .; D: TRBD1; V: TRBV2; J: TRBJ1-5; DNA: TGTGCCAGCAGTGGGACAGGGGGTTATCAGCCCCAGCATTTT; CDR3: CASSGTGGYQPQHF
size: few; D: TRBD2; V: TRBV27; J: TRBJ2-5; DNA: TGTGCCAGCAGTTGGGCCGGGACTAGAGAGACCCAGTACTTC; CDR3: CASSWAGTRETQYF
size: .; D: TRBD1; V: TRBV11-3; J: TRBJ2-7; DNA: TGTGCCAGCAGCTTTGGAGGTGGGCAGGGGGCAGCCTACGAGCAGTACTTC; CDR3: CASSFGGGQGAAYEQYF
size: .; D: TRBD1; V: TRBV13; J: TRBJ2-5; DNA: TGTGCCAGCAGCTCCCGGGACAGGGGGCTTACCCAGTACTTC; CDR3: CASSSRDRGLTQYF
size: few; D: TRBD2; V: TRBV4-1; J: TRBJ2-7; DNA: TGCGCCAGCAGCCTTCATAGCGGGAAACCCTACGAGCAGTACTTC; CDR3: CASSLHSGKPYEQYF
size: once; D: TRBD1; V: TRBV4-1; J: TRBJ1-5; DNA: TGCGCCAGCAGCCAAGCGACTGTGGTACCGACAGGGAATCAGCCCCAGCATTTT; CDR3: CASSQATVVPTGNQPQHF
size: .; D: .; V: TRBV14; J: TRBJ2-7; DNA: TGTGCCAGCAGCCAACACCCGGACAGAATATCCTACGAGCAGTACTTC; CDR3: CASSQHPDRISYEQYF
size: .; D: TRBD2; V: TRBV9; J: TRBJ2-1; DNA: TGTGCCAGCAGCGCCGCGGGACTAGCTGGGCAGCAGTTCTTC; CDR3: CASSAAGLAGQQFF
size: .; D: TRBD1; V: TRBV11-2; J: TRBJ1-1; DNA: TGTGCCAGCAGCCGGACAGGATATGAAGCTTTCTTT; CDR3: CASSRTGYEAFF
size: few; D: .; V: TRBV7-9; J: TRBJ2-7; DNA: TGTGCCAGCAGCTTATCGCTGGAGGGGTACCTCTACGAGCAGTACTTC; CDR3: CASSLSLEGYLYEQYF
size: .; D: .; V: TRBV19; J: TRBJ2-2; DNA: TGTGCCAGTAGTATAGATTCGACTAGGTCCACCGGGGAGCTGTTTTTT; CDR3: CASSIDSTRSTGELFF
size: once; D: TRBD1; V: TRBV27; J: TRBJ2-1; DNA: TGTGCCAGCAGTTTATACAGGGGTCCCTACAATGAGCAGTTCTTC; CDR3: CASSLYRGPYNEQFF
size: few; D: TRBD2; V: TRBV19; J: TRBJ2-1; DNA: TGTGCCAGTAGTATAGAGCGGGGGAATGAGCAGTTCTTC; CDR3: CASSIERGNEQFF
size: .; D: TRBD2; V: TRBV30; J: TRBJ2-7; DNA: TGTGCCTGGACTAGCGGGAGGTACGAGCAGTACTTC; CDR3: CAWTSGRYEQYF
size: .; D: .; V: TRBV18; J: TRBJ2-3; DNA: TGTGCCAGCTCACAACGACAGTTAGCTAGCACAGATACGCAGTATTTT; CDR3: CASSQRQLASTDTQYF
size: .; D: TRBD1; V: TRBV27; J: TRBJ2-7; DNA: TGTGCCAGCAGTACCAACAGGGGTGGGTACGAGCAGTACTTC; CDR3: CASSTNRGGYEQYF
size: .; D: .; V: TRBV28; J: TRBJ1-4; DNA: TGTGCCAGCAGTCCCTTCGGGGGTTTTGGTGAAAAACTGTTTTTT; CDR3: CASSPFGGFGEKLFF
size: .; D: .; V: TRBV29-1; J: TRBJ2-2; DNA: TGCAGCGCTGGGCCATCGGCCGGGGAGCTGTTTTTT; CDR3: CSAGPSAGELFF
size: .; D: .; V: TRBV15; J: TRBJ1-5; DNA: TGTGCCACCTCCTGGGGGGGTCACCAGCCCCAGCATTTT; CDR3: CATSWGGHQPQHF
size: .; D: .; V: TRBV6-5; J: TRBJ1-1; DNA: TGTGCCAGCTCGGGTCAGTTGAGGAACACTGAAGCTTTCTTT; CDR3: CASSGQLRNTEAFF
size: once; D: .; V: TRBV27; J: TRBJ2-7; DNA: TGTGCCAGCAGTTTAGGCGCTGAAGCAGGGGTAAACGAGCAGTACTTC; CDR3: CASSLGAEAGVNEQYF
size: .; D: .; V: TRBV3-1/TRBV3-2; J: TRBJ1-1; DNA: TGTGCCAGCAGCCAACGAGGGGGGGACACTGAAGCTTTCTTT; CDR3: CASSQRGGDTEAFF
size: .; D: TRBD2; V: TRBV9; J: TRBJ2-7; DNA: TGTGCCAGCAGTGAAACTAGCGGGGGGTCCTCCTACGAGCAGTACTTC; CDR3: CASSETSGGSSYEQYF
size: .; D: .; V: TRBV30; J: TRBJ1-5; DNA: TGTGCCTGGAGTGTACGCCAGGGAAGGGATCAGCCCCAGCATTTT; CDR3: CAWSVRQGRDQPQHF
size: .; D: .; V: TRBV11-2; J: TRBJ2-3; DNA: TGTGCCAGCAGCTTAGGAGGGGGGGAGGATACGCAGTATTTT; CDR3: CASSLGGGEDTQYF